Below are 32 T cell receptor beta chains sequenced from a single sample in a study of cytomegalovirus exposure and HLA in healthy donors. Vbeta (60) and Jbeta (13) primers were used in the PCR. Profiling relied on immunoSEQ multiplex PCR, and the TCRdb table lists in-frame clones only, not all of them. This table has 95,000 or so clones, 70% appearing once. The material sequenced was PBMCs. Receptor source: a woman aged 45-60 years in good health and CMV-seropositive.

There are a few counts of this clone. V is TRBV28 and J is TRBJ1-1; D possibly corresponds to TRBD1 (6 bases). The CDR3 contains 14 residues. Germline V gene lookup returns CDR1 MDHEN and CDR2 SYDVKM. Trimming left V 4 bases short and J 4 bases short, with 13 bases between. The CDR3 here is CASSSSTGSTEAFF. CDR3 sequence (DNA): TGTGCCAGCAGTTCAAGTACAGGGAGCACTGAAGCTTTCTTT.

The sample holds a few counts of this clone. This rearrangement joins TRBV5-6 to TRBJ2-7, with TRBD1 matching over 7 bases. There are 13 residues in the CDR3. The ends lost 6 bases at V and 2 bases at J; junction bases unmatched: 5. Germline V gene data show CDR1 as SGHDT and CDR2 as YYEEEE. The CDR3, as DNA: TGTGCCAGCACCAAGACAGGGCCCTACGAGCAGTACTTC. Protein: CASTKTGPYEQYF.

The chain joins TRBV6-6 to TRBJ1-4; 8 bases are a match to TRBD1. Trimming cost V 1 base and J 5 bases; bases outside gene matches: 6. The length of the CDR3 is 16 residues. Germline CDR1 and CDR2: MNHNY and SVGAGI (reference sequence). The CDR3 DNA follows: TGTGCCAGCAGTTACTACACGACAGGGGAGAATGAAAAACTGTTTTTT. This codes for CASSYYTTGENEKLFF.

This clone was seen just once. The chain's CDR3 is CASSQGSTDTQYF. The DNA of the CDR3 is TGTGCCAGCAGTCAGGGTAGCACAGATACGCAGTATTTT. The rearrangement links TRBV5-4 to TRBJ2-3; possible D gene TRBD1, 5 bases. Per germline, CDR1 SGHNT and CDR2 YYREEE (reference sequence). Trimming removed 5 bases from V and 0 bases from J, with 7 bases in between. The CDR3 is 13 amino acids. Full variable domain (missing parts from reference TRBV5-4 and TRBJ2-3): ETGVTQSPTHLIKTRGQQVTLRCSSQSGHNTVSWYQQALGQGPQFIFQYYREEENGRGNFPPRFSGLQFPNYSSELNVNALELDDSALYLCASSQGSTDTQYFGPGTRLTVL.

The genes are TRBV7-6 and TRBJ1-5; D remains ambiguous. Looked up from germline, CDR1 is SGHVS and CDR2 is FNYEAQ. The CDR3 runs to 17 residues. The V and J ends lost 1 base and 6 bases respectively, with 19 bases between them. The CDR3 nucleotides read TGTGCCAGCAGCTTAGGTGTAGCTTCCGGGTCCAGTCAGCCCCAGCATTTT. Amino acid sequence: CASSLGVASGSSQPQHF.

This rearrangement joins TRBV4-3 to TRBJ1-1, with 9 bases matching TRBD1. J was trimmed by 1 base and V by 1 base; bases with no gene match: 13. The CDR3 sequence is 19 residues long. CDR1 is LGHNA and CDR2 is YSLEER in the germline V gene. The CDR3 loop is CASSQGIPGQGARNTEAFF. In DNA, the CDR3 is TGCGCCAGCAGCCAAGGAATACCGGGACAGGGAGCCCGGAACACTGAAGCTTTCTTT.

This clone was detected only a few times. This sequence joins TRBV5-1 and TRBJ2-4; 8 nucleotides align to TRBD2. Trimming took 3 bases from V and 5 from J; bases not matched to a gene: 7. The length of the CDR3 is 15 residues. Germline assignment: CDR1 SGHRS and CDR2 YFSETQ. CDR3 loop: CASSSGGSSQNIQYF. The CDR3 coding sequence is TGCGCCAGCAGCTCGGGGGGGAGTAGCCAAAACATTCAGTACTTC.

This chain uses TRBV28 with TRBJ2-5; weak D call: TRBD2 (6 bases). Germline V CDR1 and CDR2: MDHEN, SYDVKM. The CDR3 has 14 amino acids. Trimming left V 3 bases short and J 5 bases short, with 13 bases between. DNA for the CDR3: TGTGCCAGCAGTTTCACGCGGGGTTACGAGACCCAGTACTTC. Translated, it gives CASSFTRGYETQYF. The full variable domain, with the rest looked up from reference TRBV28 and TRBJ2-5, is DVKVTQSSRYLVKRTGEKVFLECVQDMDHENMFWYRQDPGLGLRLIYFSYDVKMKEKGDIPEGYSVSREKKERFSLILESASTNQTSMYLCASSFTRGYETQYFGPGTRLLVL.

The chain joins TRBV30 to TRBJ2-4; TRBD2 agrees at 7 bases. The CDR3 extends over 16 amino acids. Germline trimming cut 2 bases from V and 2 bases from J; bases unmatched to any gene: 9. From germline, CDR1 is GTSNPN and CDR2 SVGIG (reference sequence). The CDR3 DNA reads TGTGCCTGGAGTATCGGGGGGATGACTCCCAAAAACATTCAGTACTTC. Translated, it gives CAWSIGGMTPKNIQYF.

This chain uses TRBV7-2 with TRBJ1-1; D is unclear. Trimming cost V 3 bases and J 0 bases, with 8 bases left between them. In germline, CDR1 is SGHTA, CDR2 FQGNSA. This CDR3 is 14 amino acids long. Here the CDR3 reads CASSLAHMNTEAFF. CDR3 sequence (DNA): TGTGCCAGCAGCTTGGCACACATGAACACTGAAGCTTTCTTT. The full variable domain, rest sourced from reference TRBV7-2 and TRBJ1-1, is GAGVSQSPSNKVTEKGKDVELRCDPISGHTALYWYRQSLGQGLEFLIYFQGNSAPDKSGLPSDRFSAERTGGSVSTLTIQRTQQEDSAVYLCASSLAHMNTEAFFGQGTRLTVV.

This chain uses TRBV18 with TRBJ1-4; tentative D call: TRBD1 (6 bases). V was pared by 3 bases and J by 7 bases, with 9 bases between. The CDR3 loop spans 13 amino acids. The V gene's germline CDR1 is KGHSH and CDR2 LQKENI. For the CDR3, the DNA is TGTGCCAGCTCACCGGGGGCAGGTGAAAAACTGTTTTTT. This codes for CASSPGAGEKLFF.

The CDR3 DNA reads as TGTGCCAGCAGTTTATTCCGACTAGCGGACCAAGAGACCCAGTACTTC. Translated: CASSLFRLADQETQYF. The chain is built from TRBV28 and TRBJ2-5; 9 nucleotides agree with TRBD2. Germline V gene data show CDR1 as MDHEN and CDR2 as SYDVKM. Trimming cost V 1 base and J 0 bases; bases outside gene matches: 3. CDR3 size: 16 residues.

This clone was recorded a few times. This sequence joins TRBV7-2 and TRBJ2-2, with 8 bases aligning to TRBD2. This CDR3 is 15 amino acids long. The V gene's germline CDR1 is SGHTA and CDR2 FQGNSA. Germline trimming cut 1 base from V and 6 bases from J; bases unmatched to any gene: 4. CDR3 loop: CASSLGDGGAGELFF. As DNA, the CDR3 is TGTGCCAGCAGCTTAGGAGACGGGGGGGCCGGGGAGCTGTTTTTT.

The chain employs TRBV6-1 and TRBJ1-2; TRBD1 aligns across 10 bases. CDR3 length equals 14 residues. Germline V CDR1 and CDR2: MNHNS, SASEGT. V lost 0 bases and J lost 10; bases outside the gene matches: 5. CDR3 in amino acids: CASSEAQGQGTYTF. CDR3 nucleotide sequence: TGTGCCAGCAGTGAAGCGCAGGGACAGGGGACCTACACCTTC.

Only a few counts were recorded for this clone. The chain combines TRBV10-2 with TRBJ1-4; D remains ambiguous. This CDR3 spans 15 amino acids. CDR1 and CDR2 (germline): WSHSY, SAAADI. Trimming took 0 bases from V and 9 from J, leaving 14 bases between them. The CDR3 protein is CASSESGVRAQKLFF. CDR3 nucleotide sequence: TGCGCCAGCAGTGAGTCGGGCGTCCGCGCCCAAAAACTGTTTTTT.

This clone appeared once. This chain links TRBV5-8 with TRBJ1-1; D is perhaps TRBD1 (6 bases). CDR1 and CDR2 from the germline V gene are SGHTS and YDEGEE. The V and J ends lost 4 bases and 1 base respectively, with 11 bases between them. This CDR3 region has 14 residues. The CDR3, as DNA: TGTGCCAGCAGCCTAGGACAGAGGAACACTGAAGCTTTCTTT. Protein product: CASSLGQRNTEAFF.

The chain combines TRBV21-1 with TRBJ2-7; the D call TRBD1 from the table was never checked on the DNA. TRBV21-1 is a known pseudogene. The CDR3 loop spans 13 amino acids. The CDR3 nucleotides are TGTGCCAGCAGCAATGACACAGATTCCGAGCAGTACTTC. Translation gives CASSNDTDSEQYF.

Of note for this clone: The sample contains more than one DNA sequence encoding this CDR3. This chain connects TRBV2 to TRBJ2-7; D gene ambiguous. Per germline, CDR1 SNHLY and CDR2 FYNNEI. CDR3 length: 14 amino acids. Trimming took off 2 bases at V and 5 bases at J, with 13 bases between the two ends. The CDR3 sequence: CASSESYPIHEQYF. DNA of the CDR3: TGTGCCAGCAGTGAAAGCTATCCGATCCACGAGCAGTACTTC.

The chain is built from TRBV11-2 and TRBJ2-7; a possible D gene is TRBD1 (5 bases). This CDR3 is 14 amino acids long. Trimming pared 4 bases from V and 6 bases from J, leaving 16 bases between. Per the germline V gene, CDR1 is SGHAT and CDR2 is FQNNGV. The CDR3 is CASSSGPTVREQYF. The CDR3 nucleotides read TGTGCCAGCAGCTCGGGCCCGACAGTTCGCGAGCAGTACTTC.

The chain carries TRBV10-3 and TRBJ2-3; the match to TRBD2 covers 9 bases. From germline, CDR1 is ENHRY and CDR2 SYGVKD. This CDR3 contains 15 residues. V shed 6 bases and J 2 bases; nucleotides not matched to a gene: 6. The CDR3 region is CAISAASGDTDTQYF. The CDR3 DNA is TGTGCCATCAGCGCAGCTAGCGGGGACACAGATACGCAGTATTTT.

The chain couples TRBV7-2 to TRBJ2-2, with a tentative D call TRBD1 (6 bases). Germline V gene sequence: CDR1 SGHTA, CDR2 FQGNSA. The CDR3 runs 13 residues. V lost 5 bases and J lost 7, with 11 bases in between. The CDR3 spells CASSPGVVGELFF. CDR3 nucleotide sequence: TGTGCCAGCAGCCCAGGGGTAGTCGGGGAGCTGTTTTTT. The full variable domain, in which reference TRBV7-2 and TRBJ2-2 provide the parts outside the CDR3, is GAGVSQSPSNKVTEKGKDVELRCDPISGHTALYWYRQSLGQGLEFLIYFQGNSAPDKSGLPSDRFSAERTGGSVSTLTIQRTQQEDSAVYLCASSPGVVGELFFGEGSRLTVL.

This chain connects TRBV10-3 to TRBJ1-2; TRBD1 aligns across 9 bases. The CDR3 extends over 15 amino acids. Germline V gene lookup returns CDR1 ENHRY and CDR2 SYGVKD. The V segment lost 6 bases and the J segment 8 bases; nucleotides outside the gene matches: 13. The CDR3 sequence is CAIRTRDGQGSGYTF. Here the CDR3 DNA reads TGTGCCATCAGGACCCGCGACGGACAGGGGTCGGGCTACACCTTC.

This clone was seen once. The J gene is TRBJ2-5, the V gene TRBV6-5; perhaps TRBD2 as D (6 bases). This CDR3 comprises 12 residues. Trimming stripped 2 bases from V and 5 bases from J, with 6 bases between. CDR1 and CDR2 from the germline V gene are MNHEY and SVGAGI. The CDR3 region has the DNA TGTGCCAGCAGTTACGGGGGGGAGACCCAGTACTTC. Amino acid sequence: CASSYGGETQYF.

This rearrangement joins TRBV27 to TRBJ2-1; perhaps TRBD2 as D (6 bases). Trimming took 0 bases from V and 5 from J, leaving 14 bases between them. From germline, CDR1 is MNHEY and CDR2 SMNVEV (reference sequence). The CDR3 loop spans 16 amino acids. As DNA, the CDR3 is TGTGCCAGCAGTTTATCCCCGGGGGACTGGGACAATGAGCAGTTCTTC. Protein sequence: CASSLSPGDWDNEQFF.

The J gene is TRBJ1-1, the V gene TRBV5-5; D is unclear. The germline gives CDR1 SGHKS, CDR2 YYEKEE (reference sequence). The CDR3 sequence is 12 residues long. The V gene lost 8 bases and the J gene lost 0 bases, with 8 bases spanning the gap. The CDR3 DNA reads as TGTGCCAGTCAGATCTTGAACACTGAAGCTTTCTTT. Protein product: CASQILNTEAFF.

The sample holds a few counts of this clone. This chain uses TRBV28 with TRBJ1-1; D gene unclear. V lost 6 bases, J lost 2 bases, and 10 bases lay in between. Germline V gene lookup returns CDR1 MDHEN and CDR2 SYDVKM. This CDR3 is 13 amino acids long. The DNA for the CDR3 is TGTGCCAGCAGGTTAGGGCCAAACACTGAAGCTTTCTTT. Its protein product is CASRLGPNTEAFF.

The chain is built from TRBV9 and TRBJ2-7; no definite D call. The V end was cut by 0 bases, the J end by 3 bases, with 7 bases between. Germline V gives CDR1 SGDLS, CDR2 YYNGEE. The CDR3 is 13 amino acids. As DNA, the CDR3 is TGTGCCAGCAGCGTAGACATACACTACGAGCAGTACTTC. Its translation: CASSVDIHYEQYF.

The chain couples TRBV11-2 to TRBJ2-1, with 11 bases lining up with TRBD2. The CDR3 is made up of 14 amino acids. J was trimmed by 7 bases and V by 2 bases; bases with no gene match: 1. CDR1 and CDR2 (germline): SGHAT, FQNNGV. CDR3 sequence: CASSLRLAGNEQFF. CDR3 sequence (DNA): TGTGCCAGCAGCTTAAGACTAGCGGGAAATGAGCAGTTCTTC. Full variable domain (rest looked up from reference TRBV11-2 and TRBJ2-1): EAGVAQSPRYKIIEKRQSVAFWCNPISGHATLYWYQQILGQGPKLLIQFQNNGVVDDSQLPKDRFSAERLKGVDSTLKIQPAKLEDSAVYLCASSLRLAGNEQFFGPGTRLTVL.

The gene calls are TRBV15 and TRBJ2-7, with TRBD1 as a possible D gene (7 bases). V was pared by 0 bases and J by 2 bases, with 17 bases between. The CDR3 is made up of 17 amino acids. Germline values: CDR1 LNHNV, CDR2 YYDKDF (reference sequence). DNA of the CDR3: TGTGCCACCAGCAGAGAATCCGTGGGCAGGGGGGCCTACGAGCAGTACTTC. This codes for CATSRESVGRGAYEQYF. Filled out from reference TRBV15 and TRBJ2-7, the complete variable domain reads DAMVIQNPRYQVTQFGKPVTLSCSQTLNHNVMYWYQQKSSQAPKLLFHYYDKDFNNEADTPDNFQSRRPNTSFCFLDIRSPGLGDTAMYLCATSRESVGRGAYEQYFGPGTRLTVT.

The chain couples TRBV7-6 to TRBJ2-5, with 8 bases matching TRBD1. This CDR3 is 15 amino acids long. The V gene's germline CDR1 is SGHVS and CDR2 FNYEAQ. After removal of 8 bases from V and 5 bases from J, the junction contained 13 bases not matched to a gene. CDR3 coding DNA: TGTGCCAGCCACACAGGGGGGCTAGCATCGGAGACCCAGTACTTC. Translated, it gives CASHTGGLASETQYF.

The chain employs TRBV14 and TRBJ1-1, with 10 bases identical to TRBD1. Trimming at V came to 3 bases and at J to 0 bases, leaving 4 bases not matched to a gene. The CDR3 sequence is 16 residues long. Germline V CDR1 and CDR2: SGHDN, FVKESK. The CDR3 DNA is TGTGCCAGCAGCCAGAGACAGGGGGCGATGAACACTGAAGCTTTCTTT. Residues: CASSQRQGAMNTEAFF.

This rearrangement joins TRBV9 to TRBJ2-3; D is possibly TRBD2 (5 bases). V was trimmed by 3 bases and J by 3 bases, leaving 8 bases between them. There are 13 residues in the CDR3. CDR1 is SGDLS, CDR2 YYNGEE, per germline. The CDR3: CASSDRRTDTQYF. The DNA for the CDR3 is TGTGCCAGCAGCGACCGGAGGACAGATACGCAGTATTTT.